These 8 T cell receptor beta chains were all obtained from the same sample, sequenced in a study of blood T cells in healthy people across ages. Through a sample-barcoded 5' primer and a J-beta primer mix, a second PCR was run for roughly 6 to 11 cycles. TCRdb itself ran the 5' RACE reads through MiXCR, one entry per CDR3 protein. The data show 350,000 to 450,000 distinct CDR3 sequences, about half seen once. Sequencing was carried out using blood. The receptors derive from a man in his 60s in good health.

This chain connects TRBV5-1 to TRBJ2-3; D remains unclear. This CDR3 contains 15 residues. Germline CDR1 is SGHRS and CDR2 is YFSETQ. Deletions cut 1 base from V and 0 bases from J, with 9 bases between. The CDR3 reads CASSLSVQSTDTQYF. The CDR3 nucleotides are TGCGCCAGCAGCTTGAGCGTGCAGAGCACAGATACGCAGTATTTT.

The chain links TRBV9 to TRBJ2-2; a possible D gene is TRBD1 (6 bases). Germline-derived CDR1 and CDR2 are SGDLS and YYNGEE. Trimming removed 5 bases from V and 1 base from J, with 9 bases in between. The length of the CDR3 is 14 residues. The chain's CDR3 is CASSQTGNTGELFF. The DNA for the CDR3 is TGTGCCAGCAGTCAGACAGGGAACACCGGGGAGCTGTTTTTT.

This clonotype has just one count. The J gene is TRBJ2-1, the V gene TRBV9; 8 nucleotides line up with TRBD2. CDR3 length equals 16 residues. V lost 4 bases, J lost 5 bases, and 11 bases stayed unmatched. CDR1 is SGDLS, CDR2 YYNGEE, per germline. The CDR3 reads CASSLPKGTRDNEQFF. Written as DNA, the CDR3 is TGTGCCAGCAGCCTCCCGAAGGGGACTAGAGACAATGAGCAGTTCTTC. Full variable domain (rest looked up from reference TRBV9 and TRBJ2-1): DSGVTQTPKHLITATGQRVTLRCSPRSGDLSVYWYQQSLDQGLQFLIQYYNGEERAKGNILERFSAQQFPDLHSELNLSSLELGDSALYFCASSLPKGTRDNEQFFGPGTRLTVL.

The CDR3 DNA is TGCAGTGCCCCACTTCCGCAGGGGGAACCAGATACGCAGTATTTT. This gives the protein CSAPLPQGEPDTQYF. This chain uses TRBV20-1 with TRBJ2-3, with TRBD1 identical over 7 bases. The J segment lost 4 bases and the V segment lost 6 bases, leaving 13 bases of the junction unmatched. The CDR3 has 15 residues. Germline loops: CDR1 DFQATT, CDR2 SNEGSKA (reference sequence).

The chain recombines TRBV7-9 with TRBJ2-7; TRBD1 agrees at 7 bases. The CDR3 totals 15 residues. Germline values: CDR1 SEHNR, CDR2 FQNEAQ (reference sequence). V lost 7 bases, J lost 0 bases, and 9 bases stayed unmatched. CDR3 protein: CASTVGQPSSYEQYF. The CDR3 DNA reads TGTGCCAGCACTGTGGGACAGCCTAGCTCCTACGAGCAGTACTTC.

The chain has TRBV27 and TRBJ2-5, with D hard to call. The CDR3 consists of 13 residues. V lost 3 bases and J 11 bases, leaving 16 bases between the germline ends. Looked up from germline, CDR1 is MNHEY and CDR2 is SMNVEV (reference sequence). CDR3 protein: CASSLYSHNEQYF. CDR3 DNA: TGTGCCAGCAGTTTGTACAGCCATAATGAGCAGTACTTC.

The J gene is TRBJ2-3, the V gene TRBV24-1; tentative D call: TRBD1 (5 bases). This CDR3 has 16 amino acids. Germline V gene sequence: CDR1 KGHDR, CDR2 SFDVKD. Trimming removed 4 bases from V and 2 bases from J, with 15 bases in between. CDR3 coding DNA: TGTGCCACCAGTGAGGGGCCTTCTTTTTCCACAGATACGCAGTATTTT. Amino acid sequence: CATSEGPSFSTDTQYF.

This clonotype was seen only a few times. This chain uses TRBV14 with TRBJ2-5; D unresolved. Trimming stripped 0 bases from V and 6 bases from J, with 14 bases between. CDR1 and CDR2 (germline): SGHDN, FVKESK. There are 15 residues in the CDR3. The CDR3 region has the DNA TGTGCCAGCAGCCAAGATTCGGCCCTTGGGAAGACCCAGTACTTC. This sequence encodes CASSQDSALGKTQYF.